This TCR beta chain was sequenced during a study of blood T cells in healthy people across ages. Primers used in a second PCR of about 7 to 11 cycles were a sample-barcoded 5' primer and a J-beta primer mix. TCRdb re-derived calls from the 5' RACE reads in MiXCR, one entry per CDR3 protein. The sample holds roughly 1.4 million distinct CDR3 sequences, almost 60% seen once. This clonotype was counted between two and nine times. What it recognizes is unknown. Findings and limits, study-wide: It was the long-lived donors that had more naive CD4+ cells and higher diversity than aged donors. Age advanced and TCR beta diversity per million T cells fell, roughly linearly.

Trimming stripped 5 bases from V and 1 base from J, with 13 bases between. The CDR3 contains 14 residues. In germline, CDR1 is DFQATT, CDR2 SNEGSKA (reference sequence). Specimen: blood. This receptor was obtained from a man younger than 30 in good health. The genes are TRBV20-1 and TRBJ2-3; maybe TRBD2 (6 bases). CDR3 DNA sequence: TGCAGTGCTTACGGGAGACGGGGCACAGATACGCAGTATTTT. As protein: CSAYGRRGTDTQYF.